This TCR beta chain is from a study of blood T cell repertoires in COVID-19 (TCRdb year 2020). About the full investigation: Samples covering the acute and convalescent phases of COVID-19 were provided by collaborators in the United States, Italy and Spain. The material from the prospective study consisted of cDNA or gDNA derived from T cells, B-cell-depleted T cells, or PBMCs. The dataset comprised deeply sampled blood TCRbeta repertoires from subjects exposed to, actively infected with, or recovered from COVID-19. The repertoires were released in a freely available public database intended as a resource for research on the immune response to SARS-CoV-2. Samples were obtained from the ongoing ImmuneRACE study (first 160 participants) and from 1,254 subjects provided by 6 global collaborators. The sample metadata nearly always contained a de-identified subject ID, COVID-19 status, age in years and sex. Where available, HLA class I and class II types were obtained from metadata supplied by the sample provider rather than from assay-based typing. Overall study results and their limits: The amount of clinical and demographic metadata varied by source and participant and was provided uncurated.

Remarks on this clone: This receptor's antigen is unknown. Qualities for individual bases were not recorded, and no much larger clone is one base off.

TCRbeta CDR3 regions were amplified from genomic DNA using the immunoSEQ Assay, a bias-controlled multiplex PCR. The study's own analysis went as follows. Within the assay, amplification of reference gene primers was used to estimate how many nucleated cells each sample contained. To quantify the absolute abundance of each unique TCRbeta CDR3 rearrangement, sequence reads were collapsed and filtered. Productive Simpson clonality was computed per sample as the square root of Simpson's diversity index over productive rearrangements. TCRdb provides this immuneACCESS table in a form limited to in-frame rearrangements. Some clones are lacking; in checked studies, under half of them reflect an unresolved V gene, and why the rest are absent is not known. D and trimming come from the DNA, and the V and J calls and clone size come from that table. The sample yields tens of thousands of clones; 83% were counted once. Clones ranked in the top ten supply 18% of the sample.

Each collaborating institution followed its own protocols to collect whole blood in K2EDTA tubes. For TCRbeta analysis, collaborators shipped samples in one of three forms: frozen whole blood, isolated PBMCs, or DNA extracted from either of those sample types. The junction carries 13 bases between V and J, which are trimmed by 1 base and 4 bases respectively. CDR3 length: 16 amino acids, cysteine to phenylalanine. The sequence is cut down to CDR3 DNA, 48 bases in frame from base 1. As encoded in the germline V gene, CDR1 is SGHNT while CDR2 is YENEEA. The V and J genes are TRBV11-3 and TRBJ2-2, with TRBD2 perhaps the D gene, on 7 matching bases. The sequencing sample was made of peripheral blood. This TCR was sampled from a woman of 80 years or more with acute or convalescent COVID-19. CDR3 loop: CASSLGGGVPTGELFF. In nucleotides, the sequence is TGTGCCAGCAGCTTAGGAGGGGGGGTTCCCACCGGGGAGCTGTTTTTT.